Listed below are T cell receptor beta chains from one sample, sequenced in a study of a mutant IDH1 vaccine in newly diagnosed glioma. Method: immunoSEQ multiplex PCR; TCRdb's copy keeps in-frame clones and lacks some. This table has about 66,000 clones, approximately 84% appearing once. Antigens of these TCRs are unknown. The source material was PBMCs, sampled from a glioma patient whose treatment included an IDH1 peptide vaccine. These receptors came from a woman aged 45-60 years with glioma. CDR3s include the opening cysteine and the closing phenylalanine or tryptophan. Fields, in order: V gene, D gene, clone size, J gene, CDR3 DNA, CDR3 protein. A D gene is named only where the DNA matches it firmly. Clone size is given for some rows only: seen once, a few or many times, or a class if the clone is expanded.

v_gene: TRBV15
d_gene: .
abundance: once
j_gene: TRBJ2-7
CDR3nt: TGTGCCACCAGCAGACCCTCCCGGAGCTCCTACGAGCAGTACTTC
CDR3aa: CATSRPSRSSYEQYF

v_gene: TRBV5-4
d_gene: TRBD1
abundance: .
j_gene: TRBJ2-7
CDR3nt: TGTGCCAGCAGCCGACAGGGGACCAGCTCCTACGAGCAGTACTTC
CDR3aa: CASSRQGTSSYEQYF

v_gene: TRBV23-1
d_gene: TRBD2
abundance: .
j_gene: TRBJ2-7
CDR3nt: TGCGCTCCGTTATATCGGACTAGCGCTTCCTACGAGCAGTACTTC
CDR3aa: CAPLYRTSASYEQYF

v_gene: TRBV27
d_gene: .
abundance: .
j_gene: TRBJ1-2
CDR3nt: TGTGCCAGCAGTTTAGGCGGGAACTATGGCTACACCTTC
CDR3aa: CASSLGGNYGYTF

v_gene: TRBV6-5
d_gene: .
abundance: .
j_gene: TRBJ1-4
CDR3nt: TGTGCCAGCAGTTATCGGGACGCCCTAAAACTGTTTTTT
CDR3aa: CASSYRDALKLFF

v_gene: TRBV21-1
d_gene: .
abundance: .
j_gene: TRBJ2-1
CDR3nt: TGTGCCAGCAGCATTAAACCAGGGGGTAAGTGCGATGAGCAGTTCTTC
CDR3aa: CASSIKPGGKCDEQFF

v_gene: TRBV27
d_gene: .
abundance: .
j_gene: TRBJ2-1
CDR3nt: TGTGCCAGCAGTTTCAGGGAAGATGAGCAGTTCTTC
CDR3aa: CASSFREDEQFF

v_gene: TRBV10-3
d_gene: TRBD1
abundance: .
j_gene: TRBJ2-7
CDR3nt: TGTGCCATCGGGACAGGGGACGAGCAGTACTTC
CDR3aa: CAIGTGDEQYF

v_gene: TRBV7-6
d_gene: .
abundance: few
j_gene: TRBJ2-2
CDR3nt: TGTGCCAGCAGCTTAATGACAAGGGAATCCACCGGGGAGCTGTTTTTT
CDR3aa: CASSLMTRESTGELFF

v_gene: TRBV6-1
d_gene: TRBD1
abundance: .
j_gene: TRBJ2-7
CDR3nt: TGTGCCAGCAGTGGGGACAGGGGGCTCTACGAGCAGTACTTC
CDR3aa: CASSGDRGLYEQYF

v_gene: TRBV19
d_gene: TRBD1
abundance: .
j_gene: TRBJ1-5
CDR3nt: TGTGCCACCGACGAAGGGACAGGATATCAGCCCCAGCATTTT
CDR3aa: CATDEGTGYQPQHF

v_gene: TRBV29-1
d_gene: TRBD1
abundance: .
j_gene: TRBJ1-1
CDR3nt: TGCAGCGCCGCCTATGGACAGGGTGAAGCTTTCTTT
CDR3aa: CSAAYGQGEAFF

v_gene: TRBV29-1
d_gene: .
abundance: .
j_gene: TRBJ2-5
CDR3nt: TGCAGCGTTGGCTTCCGGGACGGAGAGACCCAGTACTTC
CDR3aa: CSVGFRDGETQYF

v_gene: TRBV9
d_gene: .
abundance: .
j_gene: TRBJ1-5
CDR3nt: TGTGCCAGCAGCCCGAGAGATCGGGGCAATCAGCCCCAGCATTTT
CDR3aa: CASSPRDRGNQPQHF

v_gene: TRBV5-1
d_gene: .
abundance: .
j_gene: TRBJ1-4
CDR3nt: TGCGCCAGCAGCTTTGGGGGCGGGGGAAGTGAAAAACTGTTTTTT
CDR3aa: CASSFGGGGSEKLFF

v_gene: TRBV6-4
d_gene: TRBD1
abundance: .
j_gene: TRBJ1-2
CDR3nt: TGTGCCAGCAGTCCGGGACAGGAGTCCTATGGCTACACCTTC
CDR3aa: CASSPGQESYGYTF

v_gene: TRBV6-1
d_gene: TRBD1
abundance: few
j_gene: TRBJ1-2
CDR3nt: TGTGCCATTTCGACAACAGGGGTCGGCTACACCTTC
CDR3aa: CAISTTGVGYTF

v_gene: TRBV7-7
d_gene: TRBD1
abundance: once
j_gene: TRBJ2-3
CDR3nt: TGTGCCAGCAGCGCTGACAGGGGAAGAGATACGCAGTATTTT
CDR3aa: CASSADRGRDTQYF

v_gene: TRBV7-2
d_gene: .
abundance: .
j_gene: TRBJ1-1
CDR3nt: TGTGCCAGCAGCTTAAAGATTATGAACACTGAAGCTTTCTTT
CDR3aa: CASSLKIMNTEAFF

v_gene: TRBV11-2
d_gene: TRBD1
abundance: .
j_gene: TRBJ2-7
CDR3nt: TGTGCCAGCAGCCCTAGGGACAGGGGGCGCTGGGAGCAGTACTTC
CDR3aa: CASSPRDRGRWEQYF

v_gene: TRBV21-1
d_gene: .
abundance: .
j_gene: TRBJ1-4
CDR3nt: TGTGCCAGCAGCAAGGACAGGGAGAGGAATGAAAAACTGTTTTTT
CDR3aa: CASSKDRERNEKLFF

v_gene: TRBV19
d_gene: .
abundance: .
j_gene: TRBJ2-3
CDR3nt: TGTGCCAGTAGTATGTGGTCATCTAGCACAGATACGCAGTATTTT
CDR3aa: CASSMWSSSTDTQYF

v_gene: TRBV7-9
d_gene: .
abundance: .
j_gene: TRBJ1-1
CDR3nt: TGTGCCAGCAGCCCTGGGAGAATCCAGGGTTTCTTT
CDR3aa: CASSPGRIQGFF

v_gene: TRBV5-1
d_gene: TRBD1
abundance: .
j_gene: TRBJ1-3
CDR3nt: TGCGCCAGCAGCTTGTCGGGACAGAACTCTGGAAACACCATATATTTT
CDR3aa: CASSLSGQNSGNTIYF

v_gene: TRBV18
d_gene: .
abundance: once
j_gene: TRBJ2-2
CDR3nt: TGTGCCAGCTCACCACAGCAGACCGGGGAGCTGTTTTTT
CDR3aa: CASSPQQTGELFF

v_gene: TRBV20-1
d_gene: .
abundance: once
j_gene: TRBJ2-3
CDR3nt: TGCAGTGCCTTCTCTTCGTGGGCGCAGTATTTT
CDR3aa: CSAFSSWAQYF

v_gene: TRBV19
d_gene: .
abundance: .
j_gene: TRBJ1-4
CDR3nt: TGTGCCTGTACCTCGGGAACTAATGAAAAACTGTTTTTT
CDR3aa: CACTSGTNEKLFF

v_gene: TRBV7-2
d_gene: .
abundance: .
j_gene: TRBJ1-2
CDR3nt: TGTGCCAGCCGTGGCACAGGAAACTATGGCTACACCTTC
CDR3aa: CASRGTGNYGYTF

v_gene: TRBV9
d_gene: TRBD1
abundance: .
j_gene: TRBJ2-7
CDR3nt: TGTGCCAGCAGCGTAGGGGACAGTGCCACCTACGAGCAGTACTTC
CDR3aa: CASSVGDSATYEQYF

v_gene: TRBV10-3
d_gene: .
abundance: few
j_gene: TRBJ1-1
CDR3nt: TGTGCCATCAGTGTCGGGGTAAGGGAAACTGAAGCTTTCTTT
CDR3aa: CAISVGVRETEAFF

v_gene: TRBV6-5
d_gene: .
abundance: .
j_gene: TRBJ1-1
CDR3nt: TGTGCCAGCAGTTACTCGAGGGGATATGGCACTGAAGCTTTCTTT
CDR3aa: CASSYSRGYGTEAFF

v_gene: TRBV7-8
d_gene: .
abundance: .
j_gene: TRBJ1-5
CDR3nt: TGTGCCAGCAGCTCCTCAGGGATGGTTCAGCCCCAGCATTTT
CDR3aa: CASSSSGMVQPQHF

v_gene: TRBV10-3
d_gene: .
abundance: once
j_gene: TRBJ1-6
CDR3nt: TGTGCCATCAGTGAGTTCGGGGGGTTAAGTTCACCCCTCCACTTT
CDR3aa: CAISEFGGLSSPLHF

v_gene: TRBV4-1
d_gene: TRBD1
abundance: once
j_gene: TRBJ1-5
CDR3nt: TGCGCCAGCAGCCAAGATATAGGGCAGGGGGGCAATCAGCCCCAGCATTTT
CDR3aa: CASSQDIGQGGNQPQHF

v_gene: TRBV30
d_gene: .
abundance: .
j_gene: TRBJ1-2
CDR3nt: TGTGCCTGGAAAAGTGAAAAGTTAGGGGCTAACTATGGCTACACCTTC
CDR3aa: CAWKSEKLGANYGYTF

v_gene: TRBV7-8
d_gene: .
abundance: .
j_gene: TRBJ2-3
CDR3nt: TGTGCCAGCAGCTTAGCCTCCCATAGCACAGATACGCAGTATTTT
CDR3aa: CASSLASHSTDTQYF

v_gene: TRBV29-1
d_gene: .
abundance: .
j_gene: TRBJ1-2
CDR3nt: TGCAGCGGGGTAGACAGTAACTATGGCTACACCTTC
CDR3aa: CSGVDSNYGYTF

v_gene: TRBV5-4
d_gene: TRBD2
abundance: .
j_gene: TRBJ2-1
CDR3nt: TGTGCCAGCAGCTTGGGTGGTAGCGGGGGATTTAATGAGCAGTTCTTC
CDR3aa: CASSLGGSGGFNEQFF

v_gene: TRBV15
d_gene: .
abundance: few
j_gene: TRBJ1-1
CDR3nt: TGTGCCACCAGCAGAGGGGTTGTAGGCACTGAAGCTTTCTTT
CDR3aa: CATSRGVVGTEAFF

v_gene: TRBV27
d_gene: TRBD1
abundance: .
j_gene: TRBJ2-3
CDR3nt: TGTGCCAGCAGTTACGGGACAGCTAGCACAGATACGCAGTATTTT
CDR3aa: CASSYGTASTDTQYF

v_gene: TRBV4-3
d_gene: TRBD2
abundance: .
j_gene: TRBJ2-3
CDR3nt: TGCGCCAGCAGCCAAGTTAGCGGGGTCCAAGATACGCAGTATTTT
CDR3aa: CASSQVSGVQDTQYF

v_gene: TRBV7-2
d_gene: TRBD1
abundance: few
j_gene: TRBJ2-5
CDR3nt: TGTGCCAGCAGCTCCCGGACAGGGTCCGGGAAGACCCAGTACTTC
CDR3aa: CASSSRTGSGKTQYF

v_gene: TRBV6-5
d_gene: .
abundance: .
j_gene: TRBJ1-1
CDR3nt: TGTGCCAGCAACAAAAGGTGGGATTTGAACACTGAAGCTTTCTTT
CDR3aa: CASNKRWDLNTEAFF

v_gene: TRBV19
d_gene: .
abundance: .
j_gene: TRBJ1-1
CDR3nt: TGTGCCAGTAGTATGGGGGGCCGTGAAGCTTTCTTT
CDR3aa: CASSMGGREAFF

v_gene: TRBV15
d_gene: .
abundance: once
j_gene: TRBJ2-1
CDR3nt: TGTGCCACCAGCAGAGATCTAGGTTACAATGAGCAGTTCTTC
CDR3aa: CATSRDLGYNEQFF

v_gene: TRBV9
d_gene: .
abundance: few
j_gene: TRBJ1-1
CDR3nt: TGTGCCAGCAGCGCCCCCGGGAGCTGGAACACTGAAGCTTTCTTT
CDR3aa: CASSAPGSWNTEAFF

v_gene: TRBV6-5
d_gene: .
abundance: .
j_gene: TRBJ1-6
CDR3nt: TGTGCCAGCAGTTACAACAGACGTAATTCACCCCTCCACTTT
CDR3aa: CASSYNRRNSPLHF

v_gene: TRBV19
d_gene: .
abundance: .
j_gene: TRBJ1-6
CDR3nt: TGTGCCAGTAGTACATTCGGGAAGGACTGGAGTAATTCACCCCTCCACTTT
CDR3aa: CASSTFGKDWSNSPLHF

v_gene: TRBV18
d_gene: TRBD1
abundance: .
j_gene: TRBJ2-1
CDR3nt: TGTGCCAGCTCATGGGACAGGGCTTACAATGAGCAGTTCTTC
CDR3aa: CASSWDRAYNEQFF